The entry below describes one T cell receptor beta chain. The target antigen is unknown. RNA extraction gave at least 5 micrograms of total RNA per sample. Alongside a J-beta primer mix, a sample-barcoded 5' primer served in a second PCR lasting 7 to 11 cycles. Using its own MiXCR run on the 5' RACE reads, TCRdb lists one record per CDR3 protein. The sample consists of some 1.5 million distinct CDR3 sequences, 35% to 45% of them appearing once. The data stem from a study of blood T cells in healthy people across ages. Study findings and constraints: Donor CMV infection status was unknown, possibly confounding age-related changes in expanded clonotypes.

The CDR3 spans 16 residues. Trimming at V came to 2 bases and at J to 1 base, leaving 4 bases not matched to a gene. From germline, CDR1 is SGHRS and CDR2 YFSETQ. Sequencing input: blood. The receptor was isolated from a woman under 30 in good health. The chain joins TRBV5-1 to TRBJ2-1; 9 bases fit TRBD1. CDR3 sequence: CASSFFGQGSYNEQFF. CDR3 sequence (DNA): TGCGCCAGCAGCTTTTTCGGACAGGGGTCCTACAATGAGCAGTTCTTC.